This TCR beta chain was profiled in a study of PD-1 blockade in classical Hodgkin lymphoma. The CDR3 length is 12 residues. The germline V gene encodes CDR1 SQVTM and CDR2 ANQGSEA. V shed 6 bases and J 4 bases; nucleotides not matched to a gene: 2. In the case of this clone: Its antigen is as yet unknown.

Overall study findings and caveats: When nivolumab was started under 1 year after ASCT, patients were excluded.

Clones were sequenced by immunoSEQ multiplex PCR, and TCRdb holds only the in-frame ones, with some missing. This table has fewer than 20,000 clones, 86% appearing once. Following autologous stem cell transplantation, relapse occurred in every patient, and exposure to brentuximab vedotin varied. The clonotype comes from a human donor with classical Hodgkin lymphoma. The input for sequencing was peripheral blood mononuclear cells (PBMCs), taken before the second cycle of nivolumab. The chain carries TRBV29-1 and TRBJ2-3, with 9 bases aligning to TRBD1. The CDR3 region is CSVRTGADTQYF. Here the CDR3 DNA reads TGCAGCGTAAGGACAGGGGCAGATACGCAGTATTTT.